The 32 T cell receptor beta chains below come from one sample, sequenced in a study of shared clonotypes between healthy human individuals. Libraries were prepared by immunoSEQ multiplex PCR; TCRdb keeps only in-frame clonotypes and omits some of them. There are around 600,000 clones in the sample; 97% occur only once, and 0.057% lies in the top ten. Input material: naive CD4+ T cells sorted from blood. Noted subset: CD45RA+ positively selected. The source of these receptors is a woman aged 25 to 45 in good health.

V is TRBV28 and J is TRBJ2-5; D unresolved. The end of the DNA fits TRBJ2-7 better, so the J call may be wrong. Looked up from germline, CDR1 is MDHEN and CDR2 is SYDVKM. The CDR3 loop spans 12 amino acids. CDR3 DNA: TGTGCCAGCAGACCTGACACGTACGAGCAGTACTTC. As protein: CASRPDTYEQYF.

The count of this clone is one. This chain's CDR3 is CASRYTGTEAFF. For the CDR3, the DNA is TGTGCCAGCAGATATACAGGGACTGAAGCTTTCTTT. This chain connects TRBV2 to TRBJ1-1; the D gene is possibly TRBD1 (6 bases). The V gene's germline CDR1 is SNHLY and CDR2 FYNNEI. CDR3 length: 12 residues. V was clipped by 6 bases and J by 5 bases, with 10 bases between them.

The chain combines TRBV11-2 with TRBJ2-1; 8 bases are shared with TRBD2. The germline CDR1 and CDR2 sequences are SGHAT and FQNNGV. The CDR3 is 16 residues long. The junction had 9 bases not matched to a gene; V was cut back by 1 base and J by 7 bases. The CDR3 DNA reads TGTGCCAGCAGCTTAGGCCGGCGCGGGAGGTCAAATGAGCAGTTCTTC. It encodes CASSLGRRGRSNEQFF. The variable domain in full, with the rest retrieved from reference TRBV11-2 and TRBJ2-1, is EAGVAQSPRYKIIEKRQSVAFWCNPISGHATLYWYQQILGQGPKLLIQFQNNGVVDDSQLPKDRFSAERLKGVDSTLKIQPAKLEDSAVYLCASSLGRRGRSNEQFFGPGTRLTVL.

The chain employs TRBV19 and TRBJ1-2, with 11 bases matching TRBD1. Germline lookup yields CDR1 LNHDA and CDR2 SQIVND (reference sequence). The CDR3 has 14 residues. V was pared by 7 bases and J by 10 bases, with 11 bases of the junction left unmatched. In DNA form, the CDR3 reads TGTGCCAGTATAACAACCGGGACAGGGGGAACCTACACCTTC. It specifies CASITTGTGGTYTF.

J is TRBJ2-1 and V is TRBV28, with a possible D match to TRBD2 (6 bases). Trimming left V 8 bases short and J 3 bases short, with 20 bases between. Looked up from germline, CDR1 is MDHEN and CDR2 is SYDVKM. The CDR3 is made up of 16 amino acids. This chain's CDR3 is CASQSPGVKDYNEQFF. In nucleotides, the CDR3 is TGTGCCAGCCAATCCCCGGGGGTTAAGGACTACAATGAGCAGTTCTTC.

CDR3 nucleotide sequence: TGCAGCGTTCACAGACTAGCGGGGCCATTGACCACAGATACGCAGTATTTT. Protein product: CSVHRLAGPLTTDTQYF. The chain is built from TRBV29-1 and TRBJ2-3, with 11 bases aligning to TRBD2. J lost 2 bases, V lost 5 bases, and 12 bases had no gene match. This CDR3 spans 17 amino acids. Per the germline V gene, CDR1 is SQVTM and CDR2 is ANQGSEA.

The chain has TRBV7-3 and TRBJ2-1, with TRBD2 matching 9 bases. This CDR3 is 17 amino acids long. Germline loops: CDR1 SGHTA, CDR2 FQGTGA. V lost 2 bases and J lost 2; bases outside the gene matches: 7. CDR3 amino acids: CASSLEGIAGAYNEQFF. The CDR3 bases are TGTGCCAGCAGCTTAGAGGGGATAGCGGGAGCCTACAATGAGCAGTTCTTC.

The V gene is TRBV19, the J gene TRBJ2-1; a weak D match, TRBD1 (5 bases). The germline CDR1 and CDR2 sequences are LNHDA and SQIVND (reference sequence). This CDR3 has 17 amino acids. Trimming took off 1 base at V and 1 base at J, with 14 bases between the two ends. CDR3 in DNA: TGTGCCAGTAGTATAGCCAGGGTTACCACGTCCTACAATGAGCAGTTCTTC. Translated, it gives CASSIARVTTSYNEQFF.

This chain uses TRBV11-2 with TRBJ2-1, with 7 bases that match TRBD2. J was trimmed by 1 base and V by 3 bases; bases with no gene match: 3. CDR1 and CDR2 (germline): SGHAT, FQNNGV. This CDR3 region has 15 residues. CDR3 in DNA: TGTGCCAGCAGCTTCGGGCGGGAGTCCTACAATGAGCAGTTCTTC. Translation: CASSFGRESYNEQFF.

The chain links TRBV11-2 to TRBJ2-4; TRBD2 matches at 13 bases. The V and J ends lost 0 bases and 3 bases, in that order; junction bases with no gene match: 5. The V gene's germline CDR1 is SGHAT and CDR2 FQNNGV. CDR3 size: 18 residues. CDR3 in amino acids: CASSLDGLAGEDKNIQYF. In DNA form, the CDR3 reads TGTGCCAGCAGCTTAGACGGACTAGCGGGAGAGGACAAAAACATTCAGTACTTC.

Remarks on this clone: The same CDR3 can be traced to other DNA sequences in this sample. The chain employs TRBV5-4 and TRBJ2-1, with D hard to call. This CDR3 has 11 amino acids. CDR1 SGHNT and CDR2 YYREEE come from the germline V gene (reference sequence). The V gene lost 5 bases and the J gene lost 3 bases, with 3 bases spanning the gap. CDR3 loop: CASSSYNEQFF. The CDR3 bases are TGTGCCAGCAGTAGCTACAATGAGCAGTTCTTC. Full variable domain (remainder filled in from reference TRBV5-4 and TRBJ2-1): ETGVTQSPTHLIKTRGQQVTLRCSSQSGHNTVSWYQQALGQGPQFIFQYYREEENGRGNFPPRFSGLQFPNYSSELNVNALELDDSALYLCASSSYNEQFFGPGTRLTVL.

CDR3 amino acids: CASSLDLGSGAGYTF. The CDR3 region has the DNA TGTGCCAGCAGCTTAGACTTGGGCTCTGGAGCAGGCTACACCTTC. The chain couples TRBV11-1 to TRBJ1-2; D call uncertain. The CDR3 totals 15 residues. Trimming took 1 base from V and 8 from J, leaving 17 bases between them. Germline-derived CDR1 and CDR2 are SGHAT and FQDESV (reference sequence).

The genes are TRBV28 and TRBJ1-1; 8 bases match TRBD1. The CDR3 covers 19 residues. CDR1 is MDHEN and CDR2 is SYDVKM in the germline V gene. The trim removed 6 bases at V and 0 bases at J, leaving 18 bases unmatched. The CDR3 region has the DNA TGTGCCAGCAGCAGCATTGGGGGGAACAGGGGGTACATGAACACTGAAGCTTTCTTT. Encoded protein: CASSSIGGNRGYMNTEAFF.

The genes are TRBV28 and TRBJ2-3, with TRBD1 as a possible D gene (5 bases). CDR1 MDHEN and CDR2 SYDVKM come from the germline V gene. This CDR3 has 13 residues. The V end was cut by 6 bases, the J end by 0 bases, with 7 bases between. CDR3 protein: CASRDTSTDTQYF. DNA for the CDR3: TGTGCCAGCAGGGACACTAGCACAGATACGCAGTATTTT.

The chain's CDR3 is CASSEVAGPGYTF. CDR3 coding DNA: TGTGCCAGCAGTGAAGTTGCGGGACCTGGCTACACCTTC. The gene calls are TRBV25-1 and TRBJ1-2, with D tentatively TRBD1 (5 bases). Germline V gene data show CDR1 as MGHDK and CDR2 as SYGVNS. The CDR3 length is 13 residues. Between the trimmed V and J ends, which lost 2 bases and 7 bases, there was a span of 11 bases.

The rearrangement uses TRBV5-1 and TRBJ1-3, with TRBD1 matching 9 bases. With 5 bases clipped from V and 8 bases from J, the junction kept 5 bases outside the gene matches. The CDR3 length is 13 residues. Germline CDR1 reads SGHRS; CDR2 reads YFSETQ. In DNA, the CDR3 is TGCGCCAGCAGTGGGACAGGGAAATACACCATATATTTT. Residues: CASSGTGKYTIYF.

This chain links TRBV6-5 with TRBJ1-2; D perhaps matches TRBD1 (6 bases). CDR3 size: 12 residues. Trimming stripped 4 bases from V and 13 bases from J, with 16 bases between. From germline, CDR1 is MNHEY and CDR2 SVGAGI. The CDR3 coding sequence is TGTGCCAGCAGTTGGACCAGGGGTTTCTGCACCTTC. Protein: CASSWTRGFCTF.

J is TRBJ1-1 and V is TRBV18, with D perhaps matching TRBD1 (6 bases). Germline V gene lookup returns CDR1 KGHSH and CDR2 LQKENI. This CDR3 is 13 amino acids long. V gave up 8 bases and J gave up 1 base, with 11 bases separating them. The CDR3 DNA sequence: TGTGCCAGCCGGTACAGGGAGAACACTGAAGCTTTCTTT. Protein: CASRYRENTEAFF.

The chain has TRBV7-2 and TRBJ2-1; D not certain. Per the germline V gene, CDR1 is SGHTA and CDR2 is FQGNSA. V was cut by 0 bases and J by 15 bases, with 24 bases left in between. The CDR3 covers 16 residues. CDR3 residues: CASSLALGGGASTPFF. The CDR3 DNA follows: TGTGCCAGCAGCTTAGCCCTAGGTGGCGGAGCGTCGACGCCGTTCTTC. The full variable domain, completed using reference TRBV7-2 and TRBJ2-1, is GAGVSQSPSNKVTEKGKDVELRCDPISGHTALYWYRQSLGQGLEFLIYFQGNSAPDKSGLPSDRFSAERTGGSVSTLTIQRTQQEDSAVYLCASSLALGGGASTPFFGPGTRLTVL.

The gene calls are TRBV5-6 and TRBJ1-1; D is possibly TRBD1 (5 bases). The CDR3 sequence is 15 residues long. V was shortened by 0 bases and J by 3 bases, with 12 bases between the two germline ends. In germline, CDR1 is SGHDT, CDR2 YYEEEE. The CDR3 DNA sequence: TGTGCCAGCAGCTTGGTGCGGGGGGTCGACACTGAAGCTTTCTTT. Translation: CASSLVRGVDTEAFF. Filled out from reference TRBV5-6 and TRBJ1-1, the complete variable domain reads DAGVTQSPTHLIKTRGQQVTLRCSPKSGHDTVSWYQQALGQGPQFIFQYYEEEERQRGNFPDRFSGHQFPNYSSELNVNALLLGDSALYLCASSLVRGVDTEAFFGQGTRLTVV.

V and J are TRBV5-1 and TRBJ1-1; 9 positions agree with TRBD1. The CDR3 length is 16 residues. CDR1 SGHRS and CDR2 YFSETQ come from the germline V gene. V shed 3 bases and J 1 base; nucleotides not matched to a gene: 7. CDR3 bases: TGCGCCAGCAGCTACTACAGGGGGCGGGCGAACACTGAAGCTTTCTTT. This codes for CASSYYRGRANTEAFF.

The gene calls are TRBV19 and TRBJ1-5; possibly TRBD1 for D (5 bases). From germline, CDR1 is LNHDA and CDR2 SQIVND (reference sequence). The CDR3 runs 18 residues. V was pared by 0 bases and J by 2 bases, with 17 bases between. As DNA, the CDR3 is TGTGCCAGTAGTATAGAACTCAGTAAGGGGTACGGCAATCAGCCCCAGCATTTT. This codes for CASSIELSKGYGNQPQHF.

The V and J genes are TRBV6-1 and TRBJ1-2; D uncertain. The V end lost 4 bases, the J end lost 4 bases, and 19 bases lay between the germline ends. CDR1 is MNHNS, CDR2 SASEGT, per germline. CDR3 length equals 16 residues. DNA for the CDR3: TGTGCCAGCAGTGGGACCGGGCGGGCGGGCACCTATGGCTACACCTTC. Translated: CASSGTGRAGTYGYTF.

The rearrangement uses TRBV4-1 and TRBJ2-7; D might be TRBD1 or TRBD2, each matching 6 bases. Germline V gene data show CDR1 as MGHRA and CDR2 as YSYEKL. The CDR3 spans 16 residues. V was shortened by 0 bases and J by 1 base, with 13 bases between the two germline ends. The chain's CDR3 is CASSQDRGGGSYEQYF. The CDR3 DNA sequence: TGCGCCAGCAGCCAAGATCGAGGAGGGGGGTCCTACGAGCAGTACTTC.

The chain employs TRBV29-1 and TRBJ2-1; D remains unclear. CDR3 length equals 13 residues. The V end was cut by 8 bases, the J end by 2 bases, with 13 bases between. Germline V lookup: CDR1 SQVTM, CDR2 ANQGSEA. The CDR3 DNA reads as TGCAGCTACAGAAGAAGCCCCTACAATGAGCAGTTCTTC. Translating it yields CSYRRSPYNEQFF.

This clone is a singleton in its sample. The chain employs TRBV5-1 and TRBJ2-3; the match to TRBD2 covers 11 bases. The CDR3 is made up of 16 amino acids. The V gene's germline CDR1 is SGHRS and CDR2 YFSETQ. J lost 2 bases, V lost 2 bases, and 4 bases had no gene match. The CDR3 here is CASSLTSGRNTDTQYF. CDR3 in DNA: TGCGCCAGCAGCTTAACTAGCGGGAGAAACACAGATACGCAGTATTTT.

The V gene is TRBV13, the J gene TRBJ2-1; 14 positions match TRBD2. The J segment lost 1 base and the V segment lost 5 bases, leaving 10 bases of the junction unmatched. Germline CDR1 reads PRHDT; CDR2 reads FYEKMQ (reference sequence). The CDR3 totals 19 residues. CDR3 bases: TGTGCCAGCAGCCGACCCGGGACTAGCGGGAGAGGGTCCTACAATGAGCAGTTCTTC. It translates to CASSRPGTSGRGSYNEQFF.

The rearrangement links TRBV25-1 to TRBJ2-2, with TRBD2 matching over 7 bases. The V gene end was trimmed by 1 base and the J gene end by 5 bases; junction bases not matched to a gene: 7. Germline-derived CDR1 and CDR2 are MGHDK and SYGVNS. The CDR3 consists of 16 residues. In DNA form, the CDR3 reads TGTGCCAGCAGTGAATTTGGGAGGGCCAAGACCGGGGAGCTGTTTTTT. Its translation: CASSEFGRAKTGELFF.

The table lists this clone with a few counts. The chain couples TRBV6-6 to TRBJ1-1; the D is unclear. CDR1 and CDR2 (germline): MNHNY, SVGAGI (reference sequence). The V end was cut by 3 bases, the J end by 3 bases, with 5 bases between. The CDR3 has 12 residues. The CDR3 DNA is TGTGCCAGCAGTTATGAGGACACTGAAGCTTTCTTT. Its protein product is CASSYEDTEAFF.

This chain links TRBV19 with TRBJ2-2; 9 bases agree with TRBD1. The ends lost 2 bases at V and 13 bases at J; junction bases unmatched: 8. Germline V lookup: CDR1 LNHDA, CDR2 SQIVND (reference sequence). The CDR3 is 14 amino acids. The CDR3 DNA follows: TGTGCCAGTAGTATACTACAGGGGGCTATTAGGCTGTTTTTT. Translated, it gives CASSILQGAIRLFF.

V usage is TRBV29-1 and J usage is TRBJ2-7; D is undetermined. The CDR3 has 12 amino acids. Germline CDR1 SQVTM, CDR2 ANQGSEA. The ends were cut back, 4 bases at V and 0 bases at J, with 7 bases in the middle. CDR3 bases: TGCAGCGTTGTGGCTAGCTCCTACGAGCAGTACTTC. It codes for CSVVASSYEQYF.

Of note for this clone: The same CDR3 can be traced to other DNA sequences in this sample. The J gene is TRBJ1-5, the V gene TRBV6-5; D is possibly TRBD1 (5 bases). The CDR3 totals 12 residues. Trimming shortened V by 6 bases and J by 4 bases, and 7 bases separated the two germline ends. Germline V CDR1 and CDR2: MNHEY, SVGAGI. The CDR3 sequence: CASRGANQPQHF. The CDR3 nucleotides are TGTGCCAGCAGAGGGGCGAATCAGCCCCAGCATTTT.